This entry describes one T cell receptor beta chain. Its antigen is as yet unknown. This sample is drawn from a study of vaccination and CD4 T cells after COVID-19. About the study: Overlapping spike peptides of SARS-CoV-2, HCoV-NL63, HCoV-OC43 and HCoV-229E stimulated the cells.

The Oncomine TCR Beta short-read assay sequenced DNA from cultured CD4+ T cells. TCRdb reanalysed the PCR reads using MiXCR and keeps one entry per CDR3 protein. The data show about 14,000 distinct CDR3 sequences, 53% seen once. Study-level points and caveats: In convalescent patients, a median about 86% of reactive clones appeared only post-vaccination.

Treatment denoted: approximately 10-day PBMC culture with coronavirus spike peptide pools or control peptides (ViraFEST assay). TCR sequencing followed the expansion of antigen-specific T cells with peptide pools in ViraFEST. Fresh IL-2 medium replaced half the culture medium on days 3 and 7. Trimming stripped 7 bases from V and 3 bases from J, with 15 bases between. The CDR3 is 15 amino acids. Germline assignment: CDR1 MDHEN and CDR2 SYDVKM. The clonotype originates from a human donor who had recovered from COVID-19. The chain uses TRBV28 and TRBJ1-4; D is ambiguous. Sequencing used CD4+ T cells from blood, cultured in vitro. The CDR3 protein is CASTTRYGPNEKLFF. CDR3 DNA: TGTGCCAGCACCACACGGTACGGACCTAATGAAAAACTGTTTTTT.